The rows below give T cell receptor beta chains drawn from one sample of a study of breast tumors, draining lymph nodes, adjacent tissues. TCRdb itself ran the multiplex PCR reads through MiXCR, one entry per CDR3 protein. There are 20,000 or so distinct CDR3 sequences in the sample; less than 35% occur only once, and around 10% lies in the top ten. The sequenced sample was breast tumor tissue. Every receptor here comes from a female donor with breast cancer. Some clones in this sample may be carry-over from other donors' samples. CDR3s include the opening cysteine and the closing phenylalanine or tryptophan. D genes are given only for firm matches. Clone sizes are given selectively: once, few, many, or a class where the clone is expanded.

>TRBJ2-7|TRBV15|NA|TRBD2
TGTGCCACCACCCTTCCGGGGGGGGGGAGACTAGCGGGAGGAGTCGAGTACTTC
CATTLPGGGRLAGGVEYF
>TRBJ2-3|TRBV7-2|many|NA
TGTGCCAGCAGCTTAGGAGGGAATGGGGTAACAGATACGCAGTATTTT
CASSLGGNGVTDTQYF
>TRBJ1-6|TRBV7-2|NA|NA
TGTGCCAGCAAAACCGGGACGAAGGGTTCACCCCTCCACTTT
CASKTGTKGSPLHF
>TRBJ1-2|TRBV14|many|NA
TGTGCCAGCAGCCAAGAGTTTCAGGCATCCTATGGCTACACCTTC
CASSQEFQASYGYTF
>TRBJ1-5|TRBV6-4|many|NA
TGTGCCAGCAGTGCTGGGGGCGGCGATAGCAATCAGCCCCAGCATTTT
CASSAGGGDSNQPQHF
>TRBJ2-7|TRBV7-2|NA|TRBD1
TGTGCCAGCAGCCCGGGACAGGGACCCTCCTACGAGCAGTACTTC
CASSPGQGPSYEQYF
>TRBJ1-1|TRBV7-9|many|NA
TGTGCCAGCAGCTTGACAAGGAACACTGAAGCTTTCTTT
CASSLTRNTEAFF
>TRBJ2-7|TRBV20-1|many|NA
TGCAGTGCTAGGGGCGGGATAGTATACGACGAGCAGTACTTC
CSARGGIVYDEQYF
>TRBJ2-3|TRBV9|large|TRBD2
TGTGCCAGCAGCGCCGGGACTAGCGGGAGCAAGACAGATACGCAGTATTTT
CASSAGTSGSKTDTQYF
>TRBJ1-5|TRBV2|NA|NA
TGTGCCAGCAGTGTCTATCGGAATCAGCCCCAGCATTTT
CASSVYRNQPQHF
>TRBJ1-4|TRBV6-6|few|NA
TGTGCCAGCAGTAATTCAGACCGCGGGGTAGAAAAACTGTTTTTT
CASSNSDRGVEKLFF
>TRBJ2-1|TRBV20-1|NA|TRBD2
TGCAGTGCTAGAGATCAGCTAGCGGGAAATGAGCAGTTCTTC
CSARDQLAGNEQFF
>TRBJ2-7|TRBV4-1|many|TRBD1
TGCGCCAGCAGCCAAGATAATATGTGGGACAGGCACCTATCCTGCGAGCAGTACTTC
CASSQDNMWDRHLSCEQYF
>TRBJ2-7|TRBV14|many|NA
TGTGCCAGCAGCCAAGACCCGTCCTACGAGCAGTACTTC
CASSQDPSYEQYF
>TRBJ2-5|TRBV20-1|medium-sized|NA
TGCAGTGCTAGAGATTTGGGACGCGTCCAAGAGACCCAGTACTTC
CSARDLGRVQETQYF
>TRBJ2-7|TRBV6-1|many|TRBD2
TGTGCCAGCAGTGCTGGGACTAGCGGGGGTCTCGCCTACGAGCAGTACTTC
CASSAGTSGGLAYEQYF